The rows below give T cell receptor beta chains drawn from one sample of a study of blood T cell repertoires in COVID-19. This table comes from immunoSEQ multiplex PCR, and its TCRdb copy is limited to in-frame clones, with some not included. The table shows some 140,000 clones, with roughly 83% occurring only once. Sequenced material: peripheral blood. The receptor set was obtained from a man in his fifties or sixties with acute or convalescent COVID-19. Both conserved end residues are part of each CDR3. A D gene is named only where the DNA matches it firmly. Clone sizes are given selectively: once, few, many, or a class where the clone is expanded.

J gene	V gene	D gene	clone size	CDR3 protein	CDR3 DNA
TRBJ2-1	TRBV3-1/TRBV3-2	NA	NA	CASSQDPAGYNEQFF	TGTGCCAGCAGCCAAGATCCAGCGGGTTACAATGAGCAGTTCTTC
TRBJ2-4	TRBV3-1/TRBV3-2	TRBD1	once	CASSRDRVPNIQYF	TGTGCCAGCAGCCGAGACAGGGTCCCAAACATTCAGTACTTC
TRBJ2-1	TRBV20-1	NA	NA	CSAAENEQFF	TGCAGTGCAGCCGAGAATGAGCAGTTCTTC
TRBJ2-1	TRBV9	NA	NA	CASSVSGEVNEQFF	TGTGCCAGCAGCGTCTCCGGGGAGGTCAATGAGCAGTTCTTC
TRBJ2-4	TRBV5-6	TRBD2	once	CASSLVLSGGLVIQYF	TGTGCCAGCAGCTTGGTCCTTTCGGGGGGGCTTGTTATTCAGTACTTC
TRBJ2-7	TRBV27	NA	NA	CASRKEGWTGRDYEQYF	TGTGCCAGCAGGAAGGAAGGCTGGACAGGGAGGGACTACGAGCAGTACTTC
TRBJ2-7	TRBV9	TRBD2	NA	CASSAGLAGVFSYEQYF	TGTGCCAGCAGCGCGGGACTAGCGGGAGTGTTTTCCTACGAGCAGTACTTC
TRBJ2-7	TRBV25-1	TRBD1	NA	CASSELLRTGGFYEQYF	TGTGCCAGCAGTGAATTACTGCGGACAGGGGGCTTCTACGAGCAGTACTTC
TRBJ2-3	TRBV6-6	NA	once	CASSSGVLTDTQYF	TGTGCCAGCAGTTCGGGGGTCCTCACAGATACGCAGTATTTT
TRBJ1-6	TRBV27	NA	NA	CASRSVARSSPLHF	TGTGCCAGCAGATCGGTGGCGAGGAGTTCACCCCTCCACTTT
TRBJ1-2	TRBV24-1	TRBD1	NA	CATSPGQGSGYTF	TGTGCCACCAGTCCGGGACAGGGATCCGGCTACACCTTC
TRBJ1-2	TRBV7-9	TRBD1	NA	CASSLVGDRGNFALYGYTF	TGTGCCAGCAGCTTAGTTGGAGACAGGGGAAATTTTGCCCTCTATGGCTACACCTTC
TRBJ1-5	TRBV19	NA	few	CASSRQAVLNQPQHF	TGTGCCAGTAGTAGACAGGCGGTCCTCAATCAGCCCCAGCATTTT
TRBJ2-7	TRBV14	NA	NA	CASSRELGGSYEQYF	TGTGCCAGCAGCCGCGAATTGGGGGGCTCCTACGAGCAGTACTTC
TRBJ2-2	TRBV6-5	TRBD1	once	CASSYRGRMNTGELFF	TGTGCCAGCAGTTACAGGGGGCGCATGAACACCGGGGAGCTGTTTTTT
TRBJ2-1	TRBV29-1	TRBD1	NA	CSAGDRGFEQFF	TGCAGCGCCGGGGACAGGGGCTTCGAGCAGTTCTTC
TRBJ2-2	TRBV30	NA	NA	CAWSILGGTGELFF	TGTGCCTGGAGTATCTTGGGGGGCACCGGGGAGCTGTTTTTT
TRBJ2-3	TRBV19	TRBD1	NA	CATSRGLPDTQYF	TGTGCCACTTCCAGGGGGCTTCCAGATACGCAGTATTTT
TRBJ1-1	TRBV5-6	NA	NA	CASTPAVMNTEAFF	TGTGCCAGCACCCCCGCAGTCATGAACACTGAAGCTTTCTTT
TRBJ2-1	TRBV18	TRBD1	NA	CASSRTGVNNEQFF	TGTGCCAGCTCCCGGACAGGGGTAAACAATGAGCAGTTCTTC
TRBJ2-3	TRBV2	TRBD2	NA	CASIERGSYTDTQYF	TGTGCCAGCATAGAGCGGGGGAGTTACACAGATACGCAGTATTTT
TRBJ1-2	TRBV11-2	TRBD1	NA	CASSNTGANYGYTF	TGTGCCAGCAGCAATACAGGGGCTAACTATGGCTACACCTTC
TRBJ2-7	TRBV5-1	NA	few	CASSAGPYEQYF	TGCGCCAGCAGCGCAGGTCCCTACGAGCAGTACTTC
TRBJ2-7	TRBV5-1	NA	NA	CASSLAGDGTYEQYF	TGCGCCAGCAGCTTGGCCGGCGACGGGACCTACGAGCAGTACTTC
TRBJ2-7	TRBV29-1	NA	NA	CSAVGGYYEQYF	TGCAGCGCCGTTGGGGGCTACTACGAGCAGTACTTC
TRBJ2-5	TRBV7-2	TRBD2	NA	CASSRDYTSQETQYF	TGTGCCAGCAGCCGGGACTATACGAGCCAAGAGACCCAGTACTTC
TRBJ1-2	TRBV7-9	NA	NA	CASSLAAGAHYGYTF	TGTGCCAGCAGCTTAGCGGCAGGGGCCCACTATGGCTACACCTTC
TRBJ1-5	TRBV2	TRBD1	few	CASTSGTGRNQPQHF	TGTGCCAGCACCAGTGGGACAGGGCGCAATCAGCCCCAGCATTTT
TRBJ2-7	TRBV5-4	TRBD1	NA	CASSSWDSSYEQYF	TGTGCCAGCAGCTCTTGGGACAGCTCCTACGAGCAGTACTTC
TRBJ1-6	TRBV5-4	NA	NA	CASSLGEPDSPLHF	TGTGCCAGCAGCTTGGGGGAGCCAGATTCACCCCTCCACTTT
TRBJ2-7	TRBV7-2	TRBD2	NA	CASSALAASFEQYF	TGTGCCAGCAGCGCGCTAGCGGCTTCCTTCGAGCAGTACTTC
TRBJ1-2	TRBV13	TRBD1	NA	CASSRQGYGYTF	TGTGCCAGCAGCCGACAGGGCTATGGCTACACCTTC
TRBJ2-1	TRBV11-3	TRBD2	once	CASSAGRGGGYNEQFF	TGTGCCAGCAGCGCGGGCCGCGGGGGGGGTTACAATGAGCAGTTCTTC
TRBJ2-2	TRBV4-1	TRBD2	NA	CASSHLPGQGTGLAGVGGELFF	TGCGCCAGCAGCCACCTCCCGGGACAGGGTACTGGACTAGCGGGAGTCGGTGGGGAGCTGTTTTTT
TRBJ1-1	TRBV4-2	NA	NA	CASTITQKNTEAFF	TGTGCCAGCACCATAACCCAGAAGAACACTGAAGCTTTCTTT
TRBJ1-4	TRBV19	TRBD1	once	CASSMGRGATNEKLFF	TGTGCCAGTAGTATGGGCAGGGGGGCAACTAATGAAAAACTGTTTTTT
TRBJ2-3	TRBV29-1	NA	NA	CSVVDPLKLGGAHTQYF	TGCAGCGTTGTCGACCCACTCAAACTAGGAGGAGCTCATACGCAGTATTTT
TRBJ2-7	TRBV5-1	TRBD1	NA	CASSIARGNYEQYF	TGCGCCAGCAGCATCGCCAGGGGGAACTACGAGCAGTACTTC
TRBJ1-5	TRBV27	TRBD1	NA	CASSFQGTDNQPQHF	TGTGCCAGCAGTTTCCAAGGGACAGACAATCAGCCCCAGCATTTT
TRBJ2-2	TRBV7-8	TRBD2	NA	CASSLFGVAGGNTGELFF	TGTGCCAGCAGCTTATTCGGGGTAGCGGGAGGGAACACCGGGGAGCTGTTTTTT
TRBJ1-1	TRBV11-3	NA	NA	CASSLGGYNTEAFF	TGTGCCAGCAGCTTGGGAGGGTATAACACTGAAGCTTTCTTT
TRBJ2-2	TRBV19	NA	NA	CASSIATGELFF	TGTGCCAGTAGTATAGCAACCGGGGAGCTGTTTTTT
TRBJ2-7	TRBV7-3	NA	NA	CASSFGLSRDEQYF	TGTGCCAGCAGCTTCGGGCTCTCGCGGGACGAGCAGTACTTC
TRBJ2-3	TRBV5-1	TRBD2	NA	CASSYGLGADTQYF	TGCGCCAGCAGCTATGGACTAGGGGCAGATACGCAGTATTTT
TRBJ2-7	TRBV28	NA	NA	CASSSPGTYEQYF	TGTGCCAGCAGTTCCCCGGGAACCTACGAGCAGTACTTC
TRBJ1-2	TRBV13	NA	medium-sized	CASSLGRDIPNYGYTF	TGTGCCAGCAGCTTAGGCCGGGACATTCCTAACTATGGCTACACCTTC
TRBJ2-3	TRBV7-3	NA	few	CASSLTADRSTDTQYF	TGTGCCAGCAGCTTAACGGCAGACAGGAGCACAGATACGCAGTATTTT
TRBJ2-2	TRBV5-4	TRBD2	NA	CASSRGLAGVGGELFF	TGTGCCAGCAGCCGTGGACTAGCGGGGGTTGGCGGGGAGCTGTTTTTT